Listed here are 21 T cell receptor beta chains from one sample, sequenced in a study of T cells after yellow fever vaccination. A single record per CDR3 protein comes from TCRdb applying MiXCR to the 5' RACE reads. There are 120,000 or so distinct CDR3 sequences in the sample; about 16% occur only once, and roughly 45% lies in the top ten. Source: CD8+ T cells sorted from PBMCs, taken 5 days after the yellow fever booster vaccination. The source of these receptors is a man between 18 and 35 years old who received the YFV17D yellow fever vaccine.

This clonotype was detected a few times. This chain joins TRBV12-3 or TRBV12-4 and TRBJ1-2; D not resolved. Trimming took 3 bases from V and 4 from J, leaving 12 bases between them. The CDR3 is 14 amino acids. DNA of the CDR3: TGTGCCAGCAGTTTCCTAGGGCTACTCTATGGCTACACCTTC. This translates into CASSFLGLLYGYTF.

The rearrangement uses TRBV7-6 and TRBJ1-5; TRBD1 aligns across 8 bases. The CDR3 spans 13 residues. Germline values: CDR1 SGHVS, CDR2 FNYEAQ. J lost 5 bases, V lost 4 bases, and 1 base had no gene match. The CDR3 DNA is TGTGCCAGCAGCTCGGACAGGGATCAGCCCCAGCATTTT. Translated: CASSSDRDQPQHF.

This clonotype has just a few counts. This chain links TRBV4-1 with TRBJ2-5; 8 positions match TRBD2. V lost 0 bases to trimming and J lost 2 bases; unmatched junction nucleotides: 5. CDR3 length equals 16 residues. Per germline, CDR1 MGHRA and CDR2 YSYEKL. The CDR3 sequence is CASSQDGPSGQETQYF. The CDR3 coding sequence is TGCGCCAGCAGCCAAGATGGGCCTAGCGGGCAAGAGACCCAGTACTTC.

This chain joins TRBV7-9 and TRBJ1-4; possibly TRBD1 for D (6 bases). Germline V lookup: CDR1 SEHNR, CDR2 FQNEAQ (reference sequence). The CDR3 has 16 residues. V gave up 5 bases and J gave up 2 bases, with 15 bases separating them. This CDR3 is CASSTSGGATNEKLFF. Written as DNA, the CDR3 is TGTGCCAGCAGCACCTCCGGGGGGGCGACTAATGAAAAACTGTTTTTT. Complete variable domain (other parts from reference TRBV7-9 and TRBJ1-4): DTGVSQNPRHKITKRGQNVTFRCDPISEHNRLYWYRQTLGQGPEFLTYFQNEAQLEKSRLLSDRFSAERPKGSFSTLEIQRTEQGDSAMYLCASSTSGGATNEKLFFGSGTQLSVL.

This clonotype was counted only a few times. The CDR3 DNA is TGCAGTGCTAGGCCACTTGGGGGGGGGACGGAGCAGTACTTC. It translates to CSARPLGGGTEQYF. The gene calls are TRBV20-1 and TRBJ2-7; 7 bases line up with TRBD2. Germline assignment: CDR1 DFQATT and CDR2 SNEGSKA (reference sequence). This CDR3 is 14 amino acids long. V was pared by 3 bases and J by 7 bases, with 12 bases of the junction left unmatched.

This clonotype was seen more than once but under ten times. CDR3 sequence: CASSLERTTDTQYF. The CDR3 DNA reads TGTGCCAGCAGCTTGGAGCGCACCACAGATACGCAGTATTTT. The chain carries TRBV5-5 and TRBJ2-3; D is uncertain. Per germline, CDR1 SGHKS and CDR2 YYEKEE (reference sequence). The CDR3 loop spans 14 amino acids. The V end lost 0 bases, the J end lost 2 bases, and 7 bases lay between the germline ends.

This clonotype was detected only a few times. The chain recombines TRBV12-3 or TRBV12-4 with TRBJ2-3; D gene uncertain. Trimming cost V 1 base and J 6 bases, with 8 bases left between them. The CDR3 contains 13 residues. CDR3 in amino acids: CASSLGGVDTQYF. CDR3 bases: TGTGCCAGCAGTTTAGGGGGTGTGGATACGCAGTATTTT.

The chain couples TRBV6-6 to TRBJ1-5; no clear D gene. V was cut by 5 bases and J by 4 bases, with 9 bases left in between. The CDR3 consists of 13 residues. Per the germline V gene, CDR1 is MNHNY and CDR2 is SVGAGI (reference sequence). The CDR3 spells CASSGTANQPQHF. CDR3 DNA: TGTGCCAGCAGTGGCACAGCAAATCAGCCCCAGCATTTT.

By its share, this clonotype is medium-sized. The CDR3 loop is CAISESTRHPWIEKLFF. CDR3 nucleotides: TGTGCCATCAGTGAGTCGACGCGGCACCCGTGGATTGAAAAACTGTTTTTT. The chain has TRBV10-3 and TRBJ1-4; D is undetermined. Trimming pared 0 bases from V and 7 bases from J, leaving 18 bases between. Per germline, CDR1 ENHRY and CDR2 SYGVKD. This CDR3 is built from 17 residues.

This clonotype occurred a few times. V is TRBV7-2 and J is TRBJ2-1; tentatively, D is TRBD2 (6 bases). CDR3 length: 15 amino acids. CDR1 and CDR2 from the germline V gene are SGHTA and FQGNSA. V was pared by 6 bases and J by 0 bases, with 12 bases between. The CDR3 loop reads CASRDSGRSYNEQFF. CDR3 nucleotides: TGTGCCAGCAGGGATAGCGGACGCTCCTACAATGAGCAGTTCTTC.

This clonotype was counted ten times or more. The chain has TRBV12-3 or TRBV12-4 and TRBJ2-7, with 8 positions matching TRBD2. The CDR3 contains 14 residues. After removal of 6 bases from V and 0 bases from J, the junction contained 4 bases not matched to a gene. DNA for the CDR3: TGTGCCAGCAGCCTTACTAGCGGCTCCTACGAGCAGTACTTC. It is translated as CASSLTSGSYEQYF.

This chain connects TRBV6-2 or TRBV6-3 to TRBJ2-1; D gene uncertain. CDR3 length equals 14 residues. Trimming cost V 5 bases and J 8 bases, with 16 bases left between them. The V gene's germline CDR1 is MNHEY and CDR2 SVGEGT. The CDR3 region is CASSPDGVWHEQFF. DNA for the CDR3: TGTGCCAGCAGTCCCGATGGGGTTTGGCATGAGCAGTTCTTC.

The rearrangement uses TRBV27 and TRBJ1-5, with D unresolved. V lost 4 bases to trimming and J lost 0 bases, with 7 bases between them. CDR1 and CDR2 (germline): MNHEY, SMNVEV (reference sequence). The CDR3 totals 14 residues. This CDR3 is CASSSAYSNQPQHF. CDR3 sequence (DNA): TGTGCCAGCAGTTCGGCGTATAGCAATCAGCCCCAGCATTTT.

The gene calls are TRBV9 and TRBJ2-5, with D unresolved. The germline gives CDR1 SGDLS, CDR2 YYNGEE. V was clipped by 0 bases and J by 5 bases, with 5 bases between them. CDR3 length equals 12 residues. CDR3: CASSVGDETQYF. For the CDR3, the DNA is TGTGCCAGCAGCGTAGGGGATGAGACCCAGTACTTC.

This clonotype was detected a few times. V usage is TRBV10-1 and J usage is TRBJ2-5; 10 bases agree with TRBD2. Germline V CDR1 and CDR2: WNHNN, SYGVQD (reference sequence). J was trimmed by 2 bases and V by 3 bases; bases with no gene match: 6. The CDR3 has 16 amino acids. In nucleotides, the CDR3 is TGCGCCAGCAGTGAAGCGGGGGGGCCCGGGCAAGAGACCCAGTACTTC. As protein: CASSEAGGPGQETQYF.

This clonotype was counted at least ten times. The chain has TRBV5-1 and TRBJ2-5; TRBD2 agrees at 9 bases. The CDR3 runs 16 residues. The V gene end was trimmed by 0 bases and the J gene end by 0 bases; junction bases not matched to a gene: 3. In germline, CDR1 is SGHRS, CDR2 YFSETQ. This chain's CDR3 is CASSLVSSGDQETQYF. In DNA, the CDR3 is TGCGCCAGCAGCTTGGTGTCTAGCGGGGACCAAGAGACCCAGTACTTC.

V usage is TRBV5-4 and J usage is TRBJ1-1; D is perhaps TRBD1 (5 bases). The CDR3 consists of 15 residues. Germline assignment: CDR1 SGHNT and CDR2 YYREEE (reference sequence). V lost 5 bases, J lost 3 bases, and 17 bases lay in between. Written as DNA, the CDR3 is TGTGCCAGCAGTTGGCGAGGGGCGGAGTACACTGAAGCTTTCTTT. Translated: CASSWRGAEYTEAFF.

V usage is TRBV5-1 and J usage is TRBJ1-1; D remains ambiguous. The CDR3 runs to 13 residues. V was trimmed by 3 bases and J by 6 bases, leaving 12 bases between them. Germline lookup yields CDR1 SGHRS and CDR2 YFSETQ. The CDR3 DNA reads TGCGCCAGCAGCTCAGGAACCGGGGCTGAAGCTTTCTTT. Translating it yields CASSSGTGAEAFF.

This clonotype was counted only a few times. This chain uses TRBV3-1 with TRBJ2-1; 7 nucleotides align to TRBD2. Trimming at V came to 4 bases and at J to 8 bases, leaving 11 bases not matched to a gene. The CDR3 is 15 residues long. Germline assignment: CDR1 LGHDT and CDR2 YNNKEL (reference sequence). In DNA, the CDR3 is TGTGCCAGCAGCCTTCTGGCTAGACTAGCCCATGAGCAGTTCTTC. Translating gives CASSLLARLAHEQFF.

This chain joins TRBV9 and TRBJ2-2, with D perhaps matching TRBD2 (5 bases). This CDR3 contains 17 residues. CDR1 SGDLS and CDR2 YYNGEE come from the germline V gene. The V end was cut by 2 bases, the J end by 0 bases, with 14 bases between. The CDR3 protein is CASSVTGSGANTGELFF. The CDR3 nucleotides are TGTGCCAGCAGCGTGACGGGATCCGGGGCGAACACCGGGGAGCTGTTTTTT.

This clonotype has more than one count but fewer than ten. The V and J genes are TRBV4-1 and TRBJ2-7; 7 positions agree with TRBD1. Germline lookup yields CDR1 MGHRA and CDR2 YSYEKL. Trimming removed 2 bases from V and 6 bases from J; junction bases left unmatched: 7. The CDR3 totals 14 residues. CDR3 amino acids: CASSQIGQALEQYF. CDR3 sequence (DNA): TGCGCCAGCAGCCAAATTGGACAGGCGCTCGAGCAGTACTTC.